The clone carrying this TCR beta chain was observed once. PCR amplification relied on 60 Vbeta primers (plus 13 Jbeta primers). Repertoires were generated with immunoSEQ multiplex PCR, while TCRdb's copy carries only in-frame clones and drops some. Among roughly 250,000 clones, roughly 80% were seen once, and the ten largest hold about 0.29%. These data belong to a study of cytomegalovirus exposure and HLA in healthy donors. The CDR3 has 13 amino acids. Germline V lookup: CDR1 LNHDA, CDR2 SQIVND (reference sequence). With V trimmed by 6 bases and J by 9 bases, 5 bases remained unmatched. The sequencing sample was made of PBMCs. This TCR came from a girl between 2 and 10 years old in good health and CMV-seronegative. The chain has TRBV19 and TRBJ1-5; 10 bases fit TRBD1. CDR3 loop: CASSGQGVGPQHF. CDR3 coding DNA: TGTGCCAGTAGCGGACAGGGGGTAGGGCCCCAGCATTTT.